This is a list of T cell receptor beta chains from one sample in a study of OX40 agonist ivuxolimab in advanced cancers. Assay used: immunoSEQ multiplex PCR; TCRdb lists only in-frame clones, some missing. This table holds approximately 80,000 clones, 80% to 95% found once. The specimen comprised CD4+ or CD8+ T cells sorted from blood, sampled in a trial of the OX40 agonist ivuxolimab. All receptors come from an adult with an advanced solid tumor such as melanoma, head and neck, liver or kidney cancer. The CDR3 runs from the conserved cysteine through the conserved F or W. A D gene is named only where the DNA matches it firmly. Only some rows state a clone size, as once, few, many or a class for expanded clones.

CDR3 length	J gene	V gene	clone size	D gene	CDR3 DNA	CDR3 protein
15	TRBJ2-1	TRBV10-3	.	.	TGTGCCATCAGGGGGACAACTCCCAGGAGCAATGAGCAGTTCTTC	CAIRGTTPRSNEQFF
14	TRBJ1-5	TRBV6-1	.	TRBD1	TGTGCCAGCAGTGGGGGACAGGGAGGACAGCCCCAGCATTTT	CASSGGQGGQPQHF
15	TRBJ2-2	TRBV5-1	.	.	TGCGCCAGCAGCTTGGAAGCCGGGAAGAGCGGGGAGCTGTTTTTT	CASSLEAGKSGELFF
10	TRBJ2-5	TRBV20-1	.	.	TGCAGTGCTAGAAAAGAGACCCAGTACTTC	CSARKETQYF
13	TRBJ2-7	TRBV11-2	.	.	TGTGCCAGCAGCCCAGAGACAGGTAATTGGCAGTACTTC	CASSPETGNWQYF
14	TRBJ2-3	TRBV29-1	.	TRBD1	TGCAGCGAAACTCAGGGGGCGAGGGCAGATACGCAGTATTTT	CSETQGARADTQYF
16	TRBJ2-1	TRBV4-1	.	TRBD2	TGCGCCAGCAGCCAAATCCCCGGGACTAGCGACGATGAGCAGTTCTTC	CASSQIPGTSDDEQFF
13	TRBJ2-3	TRBV25-1	.	.	TGTGCCAGCGGGACGGTGATGACAGATACGCAGTATTTT	CASGTVMTDTQYF
15	TRBJ2-7	TRBV2	.	TRBD1	TGTGCCAGCAGTGAAGGACAGGGAAGCTCCTACGAGCAGTACTTC	CASSEGQGSSYEQYF
14	TRBJ2-6	TRBV10-1	.	.	TGCGCCAGCAGTGAATCTAGGCATTCAAACGTCCTGACTTTC	CASSESRHSNVLTF
13	TRBJ2-7	TRBV18	.	.	TGTGCCAGCTCACAAGACAGATCCTACGAGCAGTACTTC	CASSQDRSYEQYF
12	TRBJ1-2	TRBV28	.	.	TGTGCCAGCGGAAGGCGGGACTATGGCTACACCTTC	CASGRRDYGYTF
13	TRBJ2-7	TRBV4-1	.	.	TGCGCCAGCAGCCAAGAGGGGTTTTACGAGCAGTACTTC	CASSQEGFYEQYF
15	TRBJ1-2	TRBV29-1	.	.	TGCAGCGTTGAAGATACCTCGGTGGGGAACTATGGCTACACCTTC	CSVEDTSVGNYGYTF
11	TRBJ2-2	TRBV9	.	.	TGTGCCAGCAGCGCCCCCGGGGAGCTGTTTTTT	CASSAPGELFF
14	TRBJ2-2	TRBV6-6	.	.	TGTGCCATTGGGCCTCCGCCTAACGCCGGGGAGCTGTTTTTT	CAIGPPPNAGELFF
13	TRBJ1-2	TRBV11-2	once	TRBD1	TGTGCCGGCAGCCCAAGACAGGGAACAGGCTACACCTTC	CAGSPRQGTGYTF
13	TRBJ2-5	TRBV9	.	TRBD1	TGTGCCAGCAGTAGGACAGGGCAAGAGACCCAGTACTTC	CASSRTGQETQYF
14	TRBJ2-6	TRBV18	.	.	TGTGCCAGCTCACCAGCATCTGGGGCCAACGTCCTGACTTTC	CASSPASGANVLTF
16	TRBJ1-2	TRBV9	.	.	TGTGCCAGCAGCGTAGGTCTGGGGGCGCGGGACTATGGCTACACCTTC	CASSVGLGARDYGYTF
14	TRBJ2-7	TRBV6-6	.	.	TGTGCCAGCAGTTACTCGGCGAGCTCCTACGAGCAGTACTTC	CASSYSASSYEQYF
14	TRBJ2-7	TRBV19	.	TRBD2	TGTGCCAGTAGCCGAGTAGCGGGATCCTACGAGCAGTACTTC	CASSRVAGSYEQYF
16	TRBJ1-3	TRBV4-1	.	.	TGCGCCAGCAGCCTGTCGGACGCCCGCTCTGGAAACACCATATATTTT	CASSLSDARSGNTIYF
14	TRBJ2-2	TRBV27	.	TRBD1	TGTGCCAGCAGTCGAACAGGGGGCGCCGGGGAGCTGTTTTTT	CASSRTGGAGELFF
17	TRBJ2-7	TRBV7-8	once	TRBD2	TGTGCCAGCAGCTTACCGCTGAGCGGGAGGGGATCCTACGAGCAGTACTTC	CASSLPLSGRGSYEQYF
14	TRBJ2-7	TRBV7-9	.	TRBD2	TGTGCCAGCAGCCTCCTCGGGGGGAGCTACGAGCAGTACTTC	CASSLLGGSYEQYF
13	TRBJ2-3	TRBV19	.	.	TGTGCCAGTAAAAGCGGCAGCACAGATACGCAGTATTTT	CASKSGSTDTQYF
15	TRBJ1-6	TRBV5-4	once	.	TGTGCCAGCAGCCACCAGGGGCAGGGGAATTCACCCCTCCACTTT	CASSHQGQGNSPLHF
16	TRBJ2-6	TRBV14	.	.	TGTGCCAGCAGCCACCTACGTATGTCTGGGGCCAACGTCCTGACTTTC	CASSHLRMSGANVLTF
12	TRBJ1-5	TRBV1	.	.	TGCACCAGCAGCCGGGACAATCAGCCCCAGCATTTT	CTSSRDNQPQHF
12	TRBJ2-5	TRBV29-1	.	.	TGCAGCGTAACCTGGGGGGTGGAGACCCAGTACTTC	CSVTWGVETQYF
15	TRBJ2-7	TRBV6-1	.	TRBD2	TGTGCCAGCAGTGGGGTAGCGGGAGCCTCCTACGAGCAGTACTTC	CASSGVAGASYEQYF
14	TRBJ2-5	TRBV4-2	once	.	TGTGCCAGCAGCTTCAATGTTAGAGGAGAGACCCAGTACTTC	CASSFNVRGETQYF
14	TRBJ2-5	TRBV12-5	.	TRBD2	TGTGCTAGTGGTTCCACTAGCGTCCAAGAGACCCAGTACTTC	CASGSTSVQETQYF
14	TRBJ2-5	TRBV5-4	once	TRBD1	TGTGCCAGCAGCCCGACCGGGACAGGGGAGACCCAGTACTTC	CASSPTGTGETQYF
18	TRBJ2-2	TRBV13	.	TRBD2	TGTGCCAGCCAGACACAAAAAACCGGGAGGGTGAACACCGGGGAGCTGTTTTTT	CASQTQKTGRVNTGELFF
13	TRBJ2-3	TRBV29-1	.	.	TGCAGCGTCCTCCCAGACGGAAGGGATACGCAGTATTTT	CSVLPDGRDTQYF
13	TRBJ2-3	TRBV28	.	.	TGTGCCAGCAGCCGCACAGTATCACATACGCAGTATTTT	CASSRTVSHTQYF
14	TRBJ2-7	TRBV7-8	.	.	TGTGCCAGCAGCTTAGGCGGGCTTCCCTACGAGCAGTACTTC	CASSLGGLPYEQYF
14	TRBJ2-3	TRBV6-1	.	TRBD2	TGTGCCACAAGGACTAGCGGGAGCACAGATACGCAGTATTTT	CATRTSGSTDTQYF